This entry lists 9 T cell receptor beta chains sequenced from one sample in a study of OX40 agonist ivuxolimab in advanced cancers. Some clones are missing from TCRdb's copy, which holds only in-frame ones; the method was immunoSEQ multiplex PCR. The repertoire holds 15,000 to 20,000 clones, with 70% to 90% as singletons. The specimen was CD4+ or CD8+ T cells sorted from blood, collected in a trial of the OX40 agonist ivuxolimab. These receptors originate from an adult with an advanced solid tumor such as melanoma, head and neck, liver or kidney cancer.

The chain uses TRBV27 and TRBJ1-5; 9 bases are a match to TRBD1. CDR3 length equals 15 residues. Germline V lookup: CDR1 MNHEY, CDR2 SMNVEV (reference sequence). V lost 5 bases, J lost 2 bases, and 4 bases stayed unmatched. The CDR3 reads CASSNRTGGNQPQHF. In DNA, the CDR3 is TGTGCCAGCAGTAACCGGACAGGGGGCAATCAGCCCCAGCATTTT.

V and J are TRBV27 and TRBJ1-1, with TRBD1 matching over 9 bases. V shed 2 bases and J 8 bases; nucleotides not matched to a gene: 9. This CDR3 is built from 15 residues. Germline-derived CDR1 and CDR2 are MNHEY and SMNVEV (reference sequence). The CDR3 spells CASSLTGTGYIEAFF. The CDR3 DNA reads TGTGCCAGCAGTTTAACCGGGACAGGGTATATCGAAGCTTTCTTT.

The CDR3 sequence: CASSIWTGQETQYF. CDR3 sequence (DNA): TGTGCCAGTAGTATCTGGACAGGGCAAGAGACCCAGTACTTC. The V gene is TRBV19, the J gene TRBJ2-5; 8 bases map to TRBD1. V was clipped by 3 bases and J by 2 bases; unmatched bases: 2. The CDR3 extends over 14 amino acids. Germline CDR1 LNHDA, CDR2 SQIVND (reference sequence).

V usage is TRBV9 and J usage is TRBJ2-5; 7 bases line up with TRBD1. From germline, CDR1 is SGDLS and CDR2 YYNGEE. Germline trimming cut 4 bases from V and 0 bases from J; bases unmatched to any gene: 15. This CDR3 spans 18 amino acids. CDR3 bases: TGTGCCAGCAGCTCTTCCGGGACAGCTCTCGGCTACCAAGAGACCCAGTACTTC. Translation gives CASSSSGTALGYQETQYF.

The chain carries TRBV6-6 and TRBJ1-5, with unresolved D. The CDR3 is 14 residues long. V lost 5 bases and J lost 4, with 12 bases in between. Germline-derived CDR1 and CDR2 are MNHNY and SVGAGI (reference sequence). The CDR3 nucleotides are TGTGCCAGCAGTACCCCCGCCAGAAATCAGCCCCAGCATTTT. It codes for CASSTPARNQPQHF.

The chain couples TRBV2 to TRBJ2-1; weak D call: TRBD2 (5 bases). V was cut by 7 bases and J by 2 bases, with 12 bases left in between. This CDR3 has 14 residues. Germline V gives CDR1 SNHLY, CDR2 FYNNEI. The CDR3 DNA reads TGTGCCAGCACTGGAGGCCCGACCTACAATGAGCAGTTCTTC. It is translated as CASTGGPTYNEQFF. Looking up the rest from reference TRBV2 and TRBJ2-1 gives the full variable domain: EPEVTQTPSHQVTQMGQEVILRCVPISNHLYFYWYRQILGQKVEFLVSFYNNEISEKSEIFDDQFSVERPDGSNFTLKIRSTKLEDSAMYFCASTGGPTYNEQFFGPGTRLTVL.

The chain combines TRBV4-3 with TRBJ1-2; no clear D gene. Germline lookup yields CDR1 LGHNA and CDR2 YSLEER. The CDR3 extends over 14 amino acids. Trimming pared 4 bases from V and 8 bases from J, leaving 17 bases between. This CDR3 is CASSPSAGSRGYTF. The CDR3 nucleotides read TGCGCCAGCAGCCCCTCAGCGGGTTCCCGCGGCTACACCTTC.

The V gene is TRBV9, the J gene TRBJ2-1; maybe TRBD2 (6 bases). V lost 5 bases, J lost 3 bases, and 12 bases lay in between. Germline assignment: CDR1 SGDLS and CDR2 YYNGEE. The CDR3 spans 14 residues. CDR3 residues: CASSAGTNYNEQFF. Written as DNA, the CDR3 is TGTGCCAGCAGTGCGGGAACCAACTACAATGAGCAGTTCTTC.

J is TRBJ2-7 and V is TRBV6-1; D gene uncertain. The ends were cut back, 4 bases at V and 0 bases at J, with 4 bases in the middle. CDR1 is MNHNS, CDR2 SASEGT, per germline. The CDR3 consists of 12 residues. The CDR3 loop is CASSANSYEQYF. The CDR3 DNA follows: TGTGCCAGCAGTGCCAACTCCTACGAGCAGTACTTC.